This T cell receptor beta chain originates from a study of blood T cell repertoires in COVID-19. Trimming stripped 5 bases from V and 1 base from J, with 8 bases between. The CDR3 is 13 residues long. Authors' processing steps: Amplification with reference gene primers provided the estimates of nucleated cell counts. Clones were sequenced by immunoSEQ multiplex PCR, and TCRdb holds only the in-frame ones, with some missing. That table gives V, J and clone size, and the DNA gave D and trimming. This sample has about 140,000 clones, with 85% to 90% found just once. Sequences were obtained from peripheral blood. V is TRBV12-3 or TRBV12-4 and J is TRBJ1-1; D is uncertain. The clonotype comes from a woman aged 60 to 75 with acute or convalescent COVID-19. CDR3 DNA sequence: TGTGCCAGCAGTGCCGTACAGAACACTGAAGCTTTCTTT. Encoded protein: CASSAVQNTEAFF.